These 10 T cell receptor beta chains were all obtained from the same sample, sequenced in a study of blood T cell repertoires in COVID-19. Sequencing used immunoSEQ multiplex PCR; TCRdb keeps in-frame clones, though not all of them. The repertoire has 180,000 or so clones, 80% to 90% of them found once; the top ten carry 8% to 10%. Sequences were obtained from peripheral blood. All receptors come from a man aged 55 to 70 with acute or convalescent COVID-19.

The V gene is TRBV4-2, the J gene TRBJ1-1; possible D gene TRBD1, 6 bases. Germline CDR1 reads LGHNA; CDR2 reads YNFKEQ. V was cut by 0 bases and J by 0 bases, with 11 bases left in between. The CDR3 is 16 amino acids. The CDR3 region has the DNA TGTGCCAGCAGCCAAGATTTGCGGGGGCTGAACACTGAAGCTTTCTTT. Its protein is CASSQDLRGLNTEAFF.

CDR3 protein: CASTATYGGGTDTQYF. CDR3 coding DNA: TGTGCCAGCACTGCGACGTACGGGGGAGGCACAGATACGCAGTATTTT. The chain employs TRBV25-1 and TRBJ2-3, with D perhaps TRBD2 (6 bases). CDR1 is MGHDK, CDR2 SYGVNS, per germline. The CDR3 consists of 16 residues. Trimming shortened V by 7 bases and J by 1 base, and 18 bases separated the two germline ends. Full variable domain (missing parts from reference TRBV25-1 and TRBJ2-3): EADIYQTPRYLVIGTGKKITLECSQTMGHDKMYWYQQDPGMELHLIHYSYGVNSTEKGDLSSESTVSRIRTEHFPLTLESARPSHTSQYLCASTATYGGGTDTQYFGPGTRLTVL.

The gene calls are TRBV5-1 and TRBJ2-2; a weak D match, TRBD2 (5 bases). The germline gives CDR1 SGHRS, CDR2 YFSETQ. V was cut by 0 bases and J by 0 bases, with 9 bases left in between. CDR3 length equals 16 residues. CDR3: CASSLGQRTNTGELFF. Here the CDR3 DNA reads TGCGCCAGCAGCTTGGGCCAGCGGACGAACACCGGGGAGCTGTTTTTT.

In nucleotides, the CDR3 is TGTGCCAGCAGTTTAGGCTCGGGTCGGGAGCAGTTCTTC. Translated: CASSLGSGREQFF. V is TRBV28 and J is TRBJ2-1; D remains ambiguous. The CDR3 runs to 13 residues. V gave up 2 bases and J gave up 10 bases, with 12 bases separating them. Germline V gene sequence: CDR1 MDHEN, CDR2 SYDVKM.

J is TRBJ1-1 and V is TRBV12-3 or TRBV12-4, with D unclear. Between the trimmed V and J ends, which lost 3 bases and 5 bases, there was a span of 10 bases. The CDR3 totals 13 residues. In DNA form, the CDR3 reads TGTGCCAGCAGTTTTTCCGGGGAGACTGAAGCTTTCTTT. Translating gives CASSFSGETEAFF.

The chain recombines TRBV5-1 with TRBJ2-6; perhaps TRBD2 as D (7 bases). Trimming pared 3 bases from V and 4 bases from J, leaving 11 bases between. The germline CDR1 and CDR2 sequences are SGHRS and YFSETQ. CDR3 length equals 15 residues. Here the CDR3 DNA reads TGCGCCAGCAGCTGGGAGGGGGGCGGGGCCAACGTCCTGACTTTC. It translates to CASSWEGGGANVLTF.

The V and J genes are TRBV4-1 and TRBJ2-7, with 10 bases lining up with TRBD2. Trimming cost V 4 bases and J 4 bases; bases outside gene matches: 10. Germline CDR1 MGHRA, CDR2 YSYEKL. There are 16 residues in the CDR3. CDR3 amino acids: CASSRSSGLAVYEQYF. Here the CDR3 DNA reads TGCGCCAGCAGCCGCAGCTCCGGACTAGCGGTGTACGAGCAGTACTTC.

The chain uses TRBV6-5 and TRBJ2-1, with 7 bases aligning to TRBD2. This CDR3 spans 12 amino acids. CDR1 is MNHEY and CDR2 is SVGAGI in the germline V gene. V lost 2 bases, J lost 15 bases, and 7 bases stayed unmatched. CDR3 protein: CASSYGAGAPFF. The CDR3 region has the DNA TGTGCCAGCAGTTACGGGGCGGGAGCCCCGTTCTTC.

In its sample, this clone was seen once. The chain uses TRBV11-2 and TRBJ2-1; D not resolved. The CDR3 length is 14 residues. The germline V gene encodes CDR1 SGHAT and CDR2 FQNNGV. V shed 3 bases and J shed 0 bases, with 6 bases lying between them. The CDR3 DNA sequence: TGTGCCAGCAGCTTCATGAGCTCCTACAATGAGCAGTTCTTC. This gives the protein CASSFMSSYNEQFF.

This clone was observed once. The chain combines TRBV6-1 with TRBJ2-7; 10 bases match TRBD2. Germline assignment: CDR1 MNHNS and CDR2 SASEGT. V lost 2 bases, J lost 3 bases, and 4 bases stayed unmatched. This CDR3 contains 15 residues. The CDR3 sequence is CASSELASGSYEQYF. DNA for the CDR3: TGTGCCAGCAGTGAATTGGCTAGCGGGAGCTACGAGCAGTACTTC.